The 4 T cell receptor beta chains reported below all come from one sample, sequenced in a study of shared clonotypes between healthy human individuals. Libraries were prepared by immunoSEQ multiplex PCR; TCRdb keeps only in-frame clonotypes and omits some of them. The repertoire holds a few million clones, with 80% to 95% as singletons. Sequences were obtained from naive CD4+ T cells from PBMCs. Indicated subset: CD45RA+ positively selected. The receptors shown here come from a young man in good health. Some clones in this sample may be carry-over from other donors' samples.

This clone appeared once. V and J are TRBV2 and TRBJ1-1; TRBD1 aligns across 7 bases. Trimming took 6 bases from V and 6 from J; bases not matched to a gene: 16. Germline CDR1 reads SNHLY; CDR2 reads FYNNEI. The CDR3 loop spans 16 amino acids. CDR3 sequence: CASSDRGTNTGAEAFF. In DNA, the CDR3 is TGTGCCAGCAGCGACCGCGGGACGAACACAGGGGCTGAAGCTTTCTTT.

Concerning this clone itself: The same CDR3 also results from other DNA sequences found in this sample. The chain links TRBV9 to TRBJ2-5; unclear D gene. CDR3 length: 13 amino acids. V shed 2 bases and J shed 2 bases, with 7 bases lying between them. Germline V gene data show CDR1 as SGDLS and CDR2 as YYNGEE. CDR3 coding DNA: TGTGCCAGCAGCGTCGATCCTCAAGAGACCCAGTACTTC. This sequence encodes CASSVDPQETQYF.

The rearrangement links TRBV19 to TRBJ1-4, with D uncertain. The CDR3 sequence is 14 residues long. V shed 7 bases and J shed 1 base, with 10 bases lying between them. The germline CDR1 and CDR2 sequences are LNHDA and SQIVND (reference sequence). For the CDR3, the DNA is TGTGCCAGTATGAGTGAAGGAACTAATGAAAAACTGTTTTTT. Translating gives CASMSEGTNEKLFF.

V and J are TRBV7-8 and TRBJ1-1; TRBD1 matches 7 bases. Losses at the gene ends were 4 bases for V and 0 bases for J; bases not matched to a gene: 8. This CDR3 has 16 amino acids. Germline CDR1 is SGHVS and CDR2 is FQNEAQ. The CDR3 protein is CASSSGGGAMNTEAFF. The CDR3 coding sequence is TGTGCCAGCAGCTCCGGAGGGGGCGCGATGAACACTGAAGCTTTCTTT.